Presented here are 20 T cell receptor beta chains from one specimen sequenced in a study of cytomegalovirus exposure and HLA in healthy donors. PCR used 60 Vbeta primers and 13 Jbeta primers. Produced via immunoSEQ multiplex PCR; TCRdb's table is partial and in-frame only. The sample includes approximately 140,000 clones, approximately 80% of them seen just once. The sequenced material came from PBMCs. The receptors stem from a woman aged 45-60 years in good health and CMV-seropositive.

The chain is built from TRBV10-3 and TRBJ2-3; TRBD2 matches 10 bases. The germline V gene has CDR1 ENHRY and CDR2 SYGVKD. V trimming: 2 bases; J trimming: 3 bases; junction bases outside the gene matches: 5. The CDR3 consists of 16 residues. This chain's CDR3 is CAISEETSGSTDTQYF. The CDR3, as DNA: TGTGCCATCAGTGAGGAGACTAGCGGGTCGACAGATACGCAGTATTTT.

The chain carries TRBV29-1 and TRBJ2-7; TRBD2 agrees at 9 bases. This CDR3 is 14 amino acids long. CDR1 and CDR2 (germline): SQVTM, ANQGSEA. V gave up 4 bases and J gave up 3 bases; unmatched junction bases: 7. This CDR3 reads CSVATSGGSYEQYF. DNA for the CDR3: TGCAGCGTTGCGACCAGCGGGGGGAGCTACGAGCAGTACTTC.

V gene TRBV6-6 combines with J gene TRBJ2-6, with D tentatively TRBD2 (5 bases). This CDR3 has 15 amino acids. Trimming took 7 bases from V and 0 from J, leaving 10 bases between them. Germline V gives CDR1 MNHNY, CDR2 SVGAGI (reference sequence). The CDR3 region has the DNA TGTGCCAGCACCACGGGGATCTCTGGGGCCAACGTCCTGACTTTC. Residues: CASTTGISGANVLTF.

The V and J genes are TRBV11-2 and TRBJ2-7; 8 nucleotides line up with TRBD1. V lost 5 bases, J lost 1 base, and 10 bases stayed unmatched. The CDR3 runs 16 residues. Germline V CDR1 and CDR2: SGHAT, FQNNGV. Here the CDR3 reads CASSKPGQEQSYEQYF. The CDR3 DNA reads as TGTGCCAGCAGCAAACCGGGACAGGAACAGTCCTACGAGCAGTACTTC.

The gene calls are TRBV18 and TRBJ1-5, with 7 bases that match TRBD1. V trimming: 6 bases; J trimming: 5 bases; junction bases outside the gene matches: 4. Per germline, CDR1 KGHSH and CDR2 LQKENI. This CDR3 has 13 residues. The CDR3 spells CASSGTEYQPQHF. CDR3 sequence (DNA): TGTGCCAGCTCGGGGACAGAATATCAGCCCCAGCATTTT.

Points on this clone: Other DNA sequences in this sample translate to the same CDR3. The chain recombines TRBV9 with TRBJ1-3; D uncertain. CDR3 length equals 15 residues. The germline V and J ends were trimmed by 2 bases and 1 base, with 10 bases remaining between them. CDR1 and CDR2 (germline): SGDLS, YYNGEE. For the CDR3, the DNA is TGTGCCAGCAGCGTGGTGTCGGGGTCTGGAAACACCATATATTTT. Protein product: CASSVVSGSGNTIYF.

This sequence joins TRBV4-3 and TRBJ2-1; TRBD2 is a possible D gene (7 bases). The V gene's germline CDR1 is LGHNA and CDR2 YSLEER. Between the trimmed V and J ends, which lost 3 bases and 11 bases, there was a span of 20 bases. CDR3 length equals 15 residues. The CDR3 DNA follows: TGCGCCAGCAGCCACGAGGCGGGGGCGCAGAATCAGCAGTTCTTC. It translates to CASSHEAGAQNQQFF.

This chain uses TRBV5-1 with TRBJ2-7; TRBD1 agrees at 9 bases. With V trimmed by 7 bases and J by 6 bases, 11 bases remained unmatched. The CDR3 contains 14 residues. The V gene's germline CDR1 is SGHRS and CDR2 YFSETQ. DNA of the CDR3: TGCGCCAGCTCCCCCCCCCGGACAGGGGCCGAGCAGTACTTC. Its protein is CASSPPRTGAEQYF.

V is TRBV7-2 and J is TRBJ2-3; D remains ambiguous. The CDR3 is 15 residues long. V was shortened by 2 bases and J by 3 bases, with 12 bases between the two germline ends. The V gene's germline CDR1 is SGHTA and CDR2 FQGNSA. The CDR3 sequence: CASSLMVDRTDTQYF. The CDR3 coding sequence is TGTGCCAGCAGCTTAATGGTAGATCGGACAGATACGCAGTATTTT.

This chain's CDR3 is CASSYSTGYTGELFF. DNA of the CDR3: TGTGCCAGCAGTTACTCGACAGGGTACACCGGGGAGCTGTTTTTT. The chain links TRBV6-5 to TRBJ2-2; 7 bases match TRBD1. Trimming cost V 0 bases and J 3 bases; bases outside gene matches: 1. Germline assignment: CDR1 MNHEY and CDR2 SVGAGI. The CDR3 extends over 15 amino acids.

This rearrangement joins TRBV5-4 to TRBJ2-2; 9 bases map to TRBD1. Germline V CDR1 and CDR2: SGHNT, YYREEE (reference sequence). CDR3 length equals 13 residues. The V segment lost 3 bases and the J segment 7 bases; nucleotides outside the gene matches: 1. This CDR3 is CASSSDRGGELFF. DNA for the CDR3: TGTGCCAGCAGCTCGGACAGGGGCGGGGAGCTGTTTTTT.

The rearrangement links TRBV7-2 to TRBJ1-2, with 9 positions matching TRBD1. The CDR3 totals 14 residues. CDR1 and CDR2 from the germline V gene are SGHTA and FQGNSA. After removal of 5 bases from V and 4 bases from J, the junction contained 5 bases not matched to a gene. The CDR3 loop reads CASSGGQGTYGYTF. CDR3 nucleotide sequence: TGTGCCAGCAGCGGAGGACAGGGGACCTATGGCTACACCTTC. The variable domain in full, completed from reference TRBV7-2 and TRBJ1-2, reads GAGVSQSPSNKVTEKGKDVELRCDPISGHTALYWYRQSLGQGLEFLIYFQGNSAPDKSGLPSDRFSAERTGGSVSTLTIQRTQQEDSAVYLCASSGGQGTYGYTFGSGTRLTVV.

This rearrangement joins TRBV18 to TRBJ2-3, with 9 bases fitting TRBD1. Losses at the gene ends were 4 bases for V and 0 bases for J; bases not matched to a gene: 5. Germline CDR1 is KGHSH and CDR2 is LQKENI. The length of the CDR3 is 16 residues. The CDR3 DNA follows: TGTGCCAGCTCACGAAAACAGGGGGCTAGCACAGATACGCAGTATTTT. It yields the protein CASSRKQGASTDTQYF.

This clone was observed a single time. The chain has TRBV2 and TRBJ1-5; TRBD1 matches 7 bases. The J segment lost 5 bases and the V segment lost 4 bases, leaving 5 bases of the junction unmatched. The germline V gene encodes CDR1 SNHLY and CDR2 FYNNEI. The CDR3 totals 14 residues. The CDR3 here is CASSAQGGYQPQHF. The CDR3 nucleotides are TGTGCCAGCAGTGCCCAGGGGGGCTATCAGCCCCAGCATTTT.

The chain is built from TRBV2 and TRBJ2-1; TRBD2 matches 7 bases. The CDR3 totals 15 residues. V lost 2 bases to trimming and J lost 7 bases; unmatched junction nucleotides: 8. The germline V gene has CDR1 SNHLY and CDR2 FYNNEI. The CDR3: CASSERLAVWNEQFF. CDR3 bases: TGTGCCAGCAGTGAACGGCTAGCGGTATGGAATGAGCAGTTCTTC.

The J gene is TRBJ2-7, the V gene TRBV5-1; D is uncertain. Trimming cost V 0 bases and J 2 bases, with 6 bases left between them. The germline gives CDR1 SGHRS, CDR2 YFSETQ. The CDR3 extends over 13 amino acids. The CDR3 here is CASSLDRTYEQYF. DNA of the CDR3: TGCGCCAGCAGCTTGGACAGAACCTACGAGCAGTACTTC.

This clone has only one observation. V usage is TRBV6-1 and J usage is TRBJ2-2; the match to TRBD1 covers 10 bases. Germline lookup yields CDR1 MNHNS and CDR2 SASEGT. This CDR3 has 13 residues. V dropped 10 bases and J dropped 5; count of bases not matched to a gene: 4. The chain's CDR3 is CATGTGVTGELFF. The DNA for the CDR3 is TGTGCCACCGGGACAGGGGTGACCGGGGAGCTGTTTTTT.

V usage is TRBV7-9 and J usage is TRBJ1-6; the match to TRBD1 covers 8 bases. CDR3 length: 14 residues. Germline V lookup: CDR1 SEHNR, CDR2 FQNEAQ (reference sequence). V gave up 6 bases and J gave up 5 bases; unmatched junction bases: 3. CDR3 amino acids: CASRPTGDNSPLHF. In DNA, the CDR3 is TGTGCCAGCAGACCGACAGGGGATAATTCACCCCTCCACTTT.

The chain uses TRBV7-2 and TRBJ1-1, with D possibly TRBD1 on 6 matching bases. This CDR3 region has 13 residues. The V and J ends lost 4 bases and 3 bases respectively, with 9 bases between them. The germline CDR1 and CDR2 sequences are SGHTA and FQGNSA. The CDR3 sequence is CASSSYRDTEAFF. CDR3 bases: TGTGCCAGCAGCTCCTACAGGGACACTGAAGCTTTCTTT.

The chain carries TRBV2 and TRBJ2-4; D is uncertain. CDR3 length: 16 amino acids. CDR1 and CDR2 from the germline V gene are SNHLY and FYNNEI. Trimming took off 3 bases at V and 0 bases at J, with 12 bases between the two ends. This CDR3 is CASSDLSALAKNIQYF. CDR3 in DNA: TGTGCCAGCAGTGATCTAAGCGCCTTAGCCAAAAACATTCAGTACTTC.